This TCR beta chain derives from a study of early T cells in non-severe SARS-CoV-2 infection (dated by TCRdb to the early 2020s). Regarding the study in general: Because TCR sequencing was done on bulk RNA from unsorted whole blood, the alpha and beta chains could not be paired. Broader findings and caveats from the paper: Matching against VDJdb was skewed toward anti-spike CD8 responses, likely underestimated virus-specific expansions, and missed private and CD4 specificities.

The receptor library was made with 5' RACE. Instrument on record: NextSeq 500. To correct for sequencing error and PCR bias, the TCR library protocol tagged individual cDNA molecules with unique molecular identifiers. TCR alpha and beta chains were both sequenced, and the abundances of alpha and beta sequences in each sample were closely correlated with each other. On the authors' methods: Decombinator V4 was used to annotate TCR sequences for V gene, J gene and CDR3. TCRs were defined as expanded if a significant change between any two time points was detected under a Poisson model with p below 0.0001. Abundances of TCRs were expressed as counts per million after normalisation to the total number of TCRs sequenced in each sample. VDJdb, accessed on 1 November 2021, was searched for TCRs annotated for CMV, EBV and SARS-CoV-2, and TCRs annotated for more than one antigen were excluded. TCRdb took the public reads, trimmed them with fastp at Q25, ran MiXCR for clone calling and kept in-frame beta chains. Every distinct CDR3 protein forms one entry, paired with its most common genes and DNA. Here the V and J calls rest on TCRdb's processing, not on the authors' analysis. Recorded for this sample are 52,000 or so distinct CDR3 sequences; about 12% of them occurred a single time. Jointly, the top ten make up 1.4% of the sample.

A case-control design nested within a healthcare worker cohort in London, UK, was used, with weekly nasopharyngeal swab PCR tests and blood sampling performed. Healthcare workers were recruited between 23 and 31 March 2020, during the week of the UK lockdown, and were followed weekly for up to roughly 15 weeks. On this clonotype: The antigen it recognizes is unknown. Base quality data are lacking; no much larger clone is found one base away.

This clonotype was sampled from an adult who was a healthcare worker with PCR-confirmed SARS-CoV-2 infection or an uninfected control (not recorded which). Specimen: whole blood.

The CDR3 amino acid sequence is: CATSETPQHTDTQYF. The bases read TGTGCCACCAGTGAGACTCCTCAACACACAGATACGCAGTATTTT. The chain is made from TRBV24-1 and TRBJ2-3; a confident D gene designation cannot be given. The CDR3 sequence holds 15 residues, the cysteine and phenylalanine included. Only the CDR3 region is kept as DNA, spanning 45 bases read in frame from base 1. The germline V gene yields KGHDR for CDR1 and SFDVKD for CDR2. V gives up 4 bases and J gives up 2 bases, and the segment between their germline ends measures 12 bases.